This T cell receptor beta chain comes out of a study of blood T cell repertoires in COVID-19. Looking at the study overall: The United States, Italy and Spain provided the acute and convalescent COVID-19 samples. T cells, B-cell-depleted T cells, or PBMCs supplied cDNA or gDNA.

Original methodology: Scientists estimated how many nucleated cells there were by amplifying reference gene primers. The protocol was immunoSEQ multiplex PCR, while the TCRdb copy is restricted to in-frame clones and leaves out a portion. V and J calls and clone size are those listed in that table; D and trimming were worked out from the DNA. The repertoire includes roughly 120,000 clones, 81% of them detected once, and about 1.6% sits in the top ten. The CDR3 length is 13 residues. In germline, CDR1 is MDHEN, CDR2 SYDVKM. Trimming removed 2 bases at V and 5 bases at J, with 9 bases between. This TCR was recovered from a man aged 50-60 years with acute or convalescent COVID-19. This chain links TRBV28 with TRBJ1-2; D ambiguous. What was sequenced was peripheral blood. The CDR3: CASSLKREYGYTF. The CDR3 bases are TGTGCCAGCAGTTTAAAGCGGGAATATGGCTACACCTTC.